This TCR beta chain was recovered during a study of blood T cell repertoires in COVID-19. Study at large: PBMCs, B-cell-depleted T cells, or T cells provided the cDNA or gDNA that made up the material.

The germline gives CDR1 SGHTA, CDR2 FQGNSA. The CDR3 is made up of 14 amino acids. V lost 4 bases to trimming and J lost 5 bases, with 15 bases between them. Some clones are missing from TCRdb's copy, which holds only in-frame ones; the method was immunoSEQ multiplex PCR. The sample holds around 150,000 clones; roughly 80% are singletons and the top ten take approximately 8%. The chain links TRBV7-2 to TRBJ2-7; possibly TRBD2 for D (6 bases). Sequenced material: peripheral blood. The receptor was isolated from a man between 60 and 75 years old with acute or convalescent COVID-19. CDR3 sequence: CASSSEGPGNEQYF. The CDR3 nucleotides read TGTGCCAGCAGCTCGGAGGGACCCGGGAACGAGCAGTACTTC.